The clone carrying this T cell receptor (beta chain) has more than one count but fewer than ten. Antigen specificity is unknown. The length of the CDR3 is 9 residues. Germline V gives CDR1 LNHDA, CDR2 SQIVND (reference sequence). Trimming took 11 bases from V and 7 from J, leaving 9 bases between them. These data originate in a study of regulatory T cells in long-lasting Graves disease. Time point defined: persistent/refractory GD, antithyroid drugs over 5 years with positive TRAb. Preparation of the TCR library used RNA extracted from PBMCs. Construction of the TCR beta libraries employed iRepertoire HTBI primers in conjunction with Arm-PCR of CDR3 regions. TCRdb passed the multiplex PCR reads through MiXCR, listing each CDR3 protein once. The sample yields around 510,000 distinct CDR3 sequences, under 25% seen once. Study-wide results and caveats: Clonotypes that were public and shared totalled fewer than 3,500 in persistent patients versus approximately 970 in new patients.

Specimen: peripheral blood mononuclear cells (PBMCs), collected when the disease was refractory, from a patient treated with antithyroid drugs. The chain couples TRBV19 to TRBJ2-7; D call uncertain. This clonotype was sampled from a female donor with Graves disease. The CDR3 loop is CAAAREQYF. The CDR3 nucleotides are TGTGCCGCCGCCAGAGAGCAGTACTTC.